These 31 T cell receptor beta chains came from one sample sequenced in a study of monozygotic twins with cystic fibrosis (dated by TCRdb to the early 2020s). Preparation of the library involved the immunoSEQ multiplex PCR assay. TCRdb provides this immuneACCESS table in a form limited to in-frame rearrangements. Some clones are lacking; in checked studies, under half of them reflect an unresolved V gene, and why the rest are absent is not known. The sample table holds about 14,000 clones, of which 95% to 99% were seen once. Over 0.35% of the sample lies in the top ten. Sequences were obtained from blood. These receptor sequences come from a girl aged 2 to 10 with cystic fibrosis.

This clone was counted once. This CDR3 is CASSLMARDNEKLFF. The CDR3 coding sequence is TGTGCCAGCAGCTTGATGGCCAGGGACAATGAAAAACTGTTTTTT. The gene calls are TRBV5-6 and TRBJ1-4, with a possible D match to TRBD1 (5 bases). The CDR3 length is 15 residues. V lost 1 base and J 5 bases, leaving 12 bases between the germline ends. Germline V lookup: CDR1 SGHDT, CDR2 YYEEEE.

The V call is TRBV2, the J call TRBJ2-1; D is uncertain. V was trimmed by 3 bases and J by 6 bases, leaving 12 bases between them. The CDR3 runs to 14 residues. Germline values: CDR1 SNHLY, CDR2 FYNNEI. CDR3 nucleotide sequence: TGTGCCAGCAGTGACATCGTGGGAACCAATGAGCAGTTCTTC. Protein product: CASSDIVGTNEQFF.

This sequence joins TRBV5-1 and TRBJ1-1; 11 positions match TRBD1. The CDR3 is 13 amino acids. V was pared by 4 bases and J by 11 bases, with 7 bases of the junction left unmatched. Germline CDR1 SGHRS, CDR2 YFSETQ. The CDR3 protein is CASSVGQGARAFF. CDR3 bases: TGCGCCAGCAGCGTTGGACAGGGGGCGCGGGCTTTCTTT.

V and J are TRBV19 and TRBJ2-2; D gene unclear. CDR1 is LNHDA, CDR2 SQIVND, per germline (reference sequence). The CDR3 is 11 amino acids. Trimming pared 3 bases from V and 6 bases from J, leaving 2 bases between. The CDR3 region has the DNA TGTGCCAGTAGTATTTCCGGGGAGCTGTTTTTT. Its translation is CASSISGELFF.

This chain uses TRBV5-1 with TRBJ1-1, with D perhaps TRBD1 (5 bases). Germline V gene sequence: CDR1 SGHRS, CDR2 YFSETQ. The CDR3 has 13 amino acids. V lost 2 bases and J 1 base, leaving 6 bases between the germline ends. CDR3: CASSLQENTEAFF. Here the CDR3 DNA reads TGCGCCAGCAGCTTACAGGAGAACACTGAAGCTTTCTTT.

V usage is TRBV19 and J usage is TRBJ2-1; 11 nucleotides match TRBD2. The CDR3 sequence is 17 residues long. Germline V gene data show CDR1 as LNHDA and CDR2 as SQIVND (reference sequence). V gave up 5 bases and J gave up 8 bases; unmatched junction bases: 14. The CDR3 region has the DNA TGTGCCAGTAGTCCCAACCGACCACTAGCGGGAGAGGATGAGCAGTTCTTC. This sequence encodes CASSPNRPLAGEDEQFF.

The J gene is TRBJ1-1, the V gene TRBV27; no definite D call. Per germline, CDR1 MNHEY and CDR2 SMNVEV (reference sequence). Trimming took 3 bases from V and 1 from J, leaving 6 bases between them. This CDR3 comprises 13 residues. The CDR3 here is CASSFGQNTEAFF. The CDR3 DNA reads as TGTGCCAGCAGTTTTGGTCAGAACACTGAAGCTTTCTTT.

The rearrangement joins TRBV27 to TRBJ1-1, with D maybe TRBD1 (5 bases). The CDR3 length is 14 residues. CDR1 is MNHEY and CDR2 is SMNVEV in the germline V gene (reference sequence). Trimming removed 6 bases at V and 0 bases at J, with 11 bases between. CDR3 nucleotide sequence: TGTGCCAGCAGACTCGGACAACTGAACACTGAAGCTTTCTTT. Protein product: CASRLGQLNTEAFF.

The V and J genes are TRBV7-9 and TRBJ1-2; 7 bases are a match to TRBD1. The CDR3 spans 15 residues. The J segment lost 2 bases and the V segment lost 1 base, leaving 4 bases of the junction unmatched. Germline V gene data show CDR1 as SEHNR and CDR2 as FQNEAQ (reference sequence). CDR3 loop: CASSLGTGLNYGYTF. In nucleotides, the CDR3 is TGTGCCAGCAGCTTAGGGACAGGCCTGAACTATGGCTACACCTTC.

Comments on this clone: Germline is not matched at one junction end, which may reflect a read error. The chain uses TRBV7-7 and TRBJ2-3, with 14 bases matching TRBD2. This CDR3 is 16 amino acids long. Germline V gene sequence: CDR1 SSHAT, CDR2 FNYEAQ (reference sequence). The CDR3 DNA reads as TGTGCTAGCAGCCAGGGACTAGCGGGAGCCACAGATACGCAGTATTTT. Translating it yields CASSQGLAGATDTQYF.

DNA for the CDR3: TGTGCCAGTAGTATAGCTAGCAGCCTATACAATGAGCAGTTCTTC. This gives the protein CASSIASSLYNEQFF. The chain recombines TRBV19 with TRBJ2-1; possibly TRBD2 for D (5 bases). Germline V gene data show CDR1 as LNHDA and CDR2 as SQIVND (reference sequence). V was shortened by 1 base and J by 4 bases, with 11 bases between the two germline ends. The CDR3 runs to 15 residues.

The chain carries TRBV10-2 and TRBJ2-1, with 9 bases fitting TRBD2. The V segment lost 3 bases and the J segment 5 bases; nucleotides outside the gene matches: 5. The CDR3 spans 15 residues. Germline-derived CDR1 and CDR2 are WSHSY and SAAADI. CDR3 region: CASSEGGRGNNEQFF. The CDR3 DNA follows: TGCGCCAGCAGTGAAGGCGGGAGGGGTAACAATGAGCAGTTCTTC.

The J gene is TRBJ1-5, the V gene TRBV27; D gene unclear. Germline V gives CDR1 MNHEY, CDR2 SMNVEV (reference sequence). The CDR3 has 14 residues. Trimming took 3 bases from V and 9 from J, leaving 15 bases between them. The CDR3 bases are TGTGCCAGCAGTTTTGGCAGGTGGACTGGGCCCCAGCATTTT. Translating gives CASSFGRWTGPQHF.

The chain joins TRBV5-5 to TRBJ2-3; TRBD2 might be the D (5 bases). The CDR3 extends over 15 amino acids. V lost 3 bases, J lost 0 bases, and 11 bases lay in between. In germline, CDR1 is SGHKS, CDR2 YYEKEE (reference sequence). CDR3 residues: CASSSLLVSTDTQYF. The CDR3 coding sequence is TGTGCCAGCAGCTCGTTACTAGTTAGCACAGATACGCAGTATTTT.

The rearrangement joins TRBV5-1 to TRBJ1-5; D not resolved. V was pared by 0 bases and J by 4 bases, with 8 bases between. This CDR3 is 14 amino acids long. Germline lookup yields CDR1 SGHRS and CDR2 YFSETQ. As DNA, the CDR3 is TGCGCCAGCAGCTTGGCGGGAGGGAATCAGCCCCAGCATTTT. Protein sequence: CASSLAGGNQPQHF. The entire variable domain, with the rest obtained from reference TRBV5-1 and TRBJ1-5, is as follows: KAGVTQTPRYLIKTRGQQVTLSCSPISGHRSVSWYQQTPGQGLQFLFEYFSETQRNKGNFPGRFSGRQFSNSRSEMNVSTLELGDSALYLCASSLAGGNQPQHFGDGTRLSIL.

The chain uses TRBV19 and TRBJ2-5, with TRBD1 identical over 7 bases. This CDR3 is 14 amino acids long. The V gene's germline CDR1 is LNHDA and CDR2 SQIVND (reference sequence). After removal of 5 bases from V and 1 base from J, the junction contained 4 bases not matched to a gene. The DNA of the CDR3 is TGTGCCAGTAGTCCACGACAGGGCCAAGAGACCCAGTACTTC. Its translation is CASSPRQGQETQYF.

V gene TRBV6-4 combines with J gene TRBJ2-3, with TRBD2 identical over 13 bases. This CDR3 region has 14 residues. V dropped 7 bases and J dropped 6; count of bases not matched to a gene: 4. From germline, CDR1 is MRHNA and CDR2 SNTAGT. The CDR3 loop is CASTTSGRSDTQYF. The CDR3 coding sequence is TGTGCCAGCACGACTAGCGGGAGGTCGGATACGCAGTATTTT.

This rearrangement joins TRBV4-1 to TRBJ2-1; no clear D gene. This CDR3 spans 16 amino acids. The V and J ends lost 1 base and 1 base respectively, with 11 bases between them. Germline V CDR1 and CDR2: MGHRA, YSYEKL. In nucleotides, the CDR3 is TGCGCCAGCAGCCAAGTCGACATAGTATCCTACAATGAGCAGTTCTTC. Translated: CASSQVDIVSYNEQFF.

This clone is a singleton in its sample. V gene TRBV7-9 combines with J gene TRBJ2-1; D gene uncertain. Trimming stripped 5 bases from V and 8 bases from J, with 13 bases between. This CDR3 region has 13 residues. Germline V gives CDR1 SEHNR, CDR2 FQNEAQ (reference sequence). The DNA of the CDR3 is TGTGCCAGCAGCCCGGCTCTAATCGATGAGCAGTTCTTC. Encoded protein: CASSPALIDEQFF.

The chain joins TRBV2 to TRBJ1-4, with 9 bases matching TRBD1. There are 14 residues in the CDR3. Trimming at V came to 6 bases and at J to 8 bases, leaving 7 bases not matched to a gene. Germline V gene lookup returns CDR1 SNHLY and CDR2 FYNNEI. The CDR3 spells CASRPGQGDEKLFF. CDR3 DNA: TGTGCCAGCAGGCCGGGACAGGGTGACGAAAAACTGTTTTTT.

The V and J genes are TRBV25-1 and TRBJ2-7; 8 bases align to TRBD1. CDR1 and CDR2 (germline): MGHDK, SYGVNS. The CDR3 spans 16 residues. V lost 5 bases, J lost 4 bases, and 13 bases stayed unmatched. For the CDR3, the DNA is TGTGCCAGCAGTCCCGCATCCCCAGGGGGCTTTTACGAGCAGTACTTC. Its protein is CASSPASPGGFYEQYF.

The chain recombines TRBV10-3 with TRBJ1-1; weak D call: TRBD1 (6 bases). This CDR3 is 13 amino acids long. Trimming shortened V by 5 bases and J by 8 bases, and 15 bases separated the two germline ends. Germline V gene lookup returns CDR1 ENHRY and CDR2 SYGVKD. CDR3 amino acids: CAISPDRLAEAFF. CDR3 bases: TGTGCCATCAGTCCCGACAGGCTGGCAGAAGCTTTCTTT.

As regards this clone: The junction shows a germline mismatch at one end, possibly a read error. This chain uses TRBV6-5 with TRBJ1-5; tentative D call: TRBD1 (5 bases). This CDR3 is 14 amino acids long. The germline V gene has CDR1 MNHEY and CDR2 SVGAGI. The chain's CDR3 is CASSYVGVNRPQHF. The CDR3 DNA sequence: TGTGCCAGCAGTTACGTGGGGGTTAATCGGCCCCAGCATTTT.

The J gene is TRBJ2-1, the V gene TRBV5-1, with TRBD2 matching over 9 bases. The length of the CDR3 is 17 residues. The V gene end was trimmed by 3 bases and the J gene end by 2 bases; junction bases not matched to a gene: 9. Germline CDR1 reads SGHRS; CDR2 reads YFSETQ. CDR3 loop: CASSWVGLAGPYNEQFF. DNA of the CDR3: TGCGCCAGCAGCTGGGTCGGTCTAGCGGGACCCTACAATGAGCAGTTCTTC.

The rearrangement joins TRBV9 to TRBJ1-1; the match to TRBD1 covers 7 bases. The V gene's germline CDR1 is SGDLS and CDR2 YYNGEE. The trim removed 0 bases at V and 11 bases at J, leaving 7 bases unmatched. The CDR3 spans 13 residues. CDR3 loop: CASSVAEGAHAFF. CDR3 coding DNA: TGTGCCAGCAGCGTAGCTGAGGGGGCCCACGCTTTCTTT.

The V call is TRBV4-3, the J call TRBJ2-7; D may be TRBD1 (6 bases). Germline assignment: CDR1 LGHNA and CDR2 YSLEER. V dropped 0 bases and J dropped 0 bases, with 9 bases sitting between them. The CDR3 contains 15 residues. The CDR3 bases are TGCGCCAGCAGCCAAGATAGGGGGTACTCCTACGAGCAGTACTTC. Translation: CASSQDRGYSYEQYF.

This rearrangement joins TRBV29-1 to TRBJ1-2; no clear D gene. V gave up 6 bases and J gave up 7 bases, with 18 bases separating them. Germline assignment: CDR1 SQVTM and CDR2 ANQGSEA. The CDR3 sequence is 13 residues long. CDR3 DNA sequence: TGCAGCGTGGAGCATCGGGTCCTAAGTGGCTACACCTTC. This encodes CSVEHRVLSGYTF.

The V gene is TRBV7-2, the J gene TRBJ1-5; possible D gene TRBD1, 6 bases. V shed 5 bases and J shed 4 bases, with 12 bases lying between them. CDR3 size: 14 residues. CDR1 and CDR2 from the germline V gene are SGHTA and FQGNSA. CDR3 nucleotides: TGTGCCAGCAGCCCCCGACAGGAGAATCAGCCCCAGCATTTT. Protein: CASSPRQENQPQHF.

The J gene is TRBJ2-2, the V gene TRBV7-3, with D perhaps being TRBD1 or TRBD2 (6 bases each). This CDR3 contains 16 residues. In germline, CDR1 is SGHTA, CDR2 FQGTGA. Between the trimmed V and J ends, which lost 3 bases and 7 bases, there was a span of 18 bases. CDR3 in DNA: TGTGCCAGCAGCTTTGTGGGAGGCAGGGGCGACGGGGAGCTGTTTTTT. It is translated as CASSFVGGRGDGELFF.

The chain recombines TRBV6-1 with TRBJ1-1, with 7 bases matching TRBD1. CDR1 is MNHNS, CDR2 SASEGT, per germline. The CDR3 loop spans 14 amino acids. J gave up 5 bases and V 4 bases, and 7 bases lay outside the gene matches. The CDR3 region is CASSARQGGTEAFF. Written as DNA, the CDR3 is TGTGCCAGCAGTGCAAGACAGGGAGGTACTGAAGCTTTCTTT.

This chain links TRBV13 with TRBJ2-7, with 10 bases fitting TRBD2. Trimming removed 5 bases from V and 0 bases from J; junction bases left unmatched: 7. The V gene's germline CDR1 is PRHDT and CDR2 FYEKMQ (reference sequence). The CDR3 runs to 16 residues. DNA of the CDR3: TGTGCCAGCAGCGAGACTAGCGGGCCCCTCTCCTACGAGCAGTACTTC. This codes for CASSETSGPLSYEQYF.